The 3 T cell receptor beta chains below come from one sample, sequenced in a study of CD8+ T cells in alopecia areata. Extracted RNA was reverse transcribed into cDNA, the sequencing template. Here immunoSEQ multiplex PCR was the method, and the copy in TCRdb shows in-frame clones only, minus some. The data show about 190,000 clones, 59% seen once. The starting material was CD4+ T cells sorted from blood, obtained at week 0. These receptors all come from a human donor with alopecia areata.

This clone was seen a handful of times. The CDR3 loop reads CASSLAFSGGGQVTQYF. The CDR3 DNA is TGTGCCAGCAGCTTAGCCTTTTCGGGCGGGGGGCAGGTGACCCAGTACTTC. This rearrangement joins TRBV7-8 to TRBJ2-5; 8 bases match TRBD2. This CDR3 comprises 17 residues. The germline V gene encodes CDR1 SGHVS and CDR2 FQNEAQ. V lost 0 bases to trimming and J lost 7 bases; unmatched junction nucleotides: 13.

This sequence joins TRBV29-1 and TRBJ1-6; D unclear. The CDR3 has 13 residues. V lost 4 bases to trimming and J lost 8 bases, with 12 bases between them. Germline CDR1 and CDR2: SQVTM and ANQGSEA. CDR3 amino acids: CSVGGGGDSPLHF. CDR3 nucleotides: TGCAGCGTTGGGGGTGGCGGGGATTCACCCCTCCACTTT.

This CDR3 reads CASSLVGATNTGELFF. CDR3 nucleotides: TGCGCCAGCAGCTTGGTGGGAGCCACGAACACCGGGGAGCTGTTTTTT. The chain carries TRBV5-1 and TRBJ2-2; TRBD2 is a possible D gene (5 bases). The CDR3 has 16 amino acids. V lost 0 bases and J lost 0, with 9 bases in between. Germline V CDR1 and CDR2: SGHRS, YFSETQ.